This is a list of T cell receptor beta chains from one sample in a study of cytomegalovirus exposure and HLA in healthy donors. Sequencing used immunoSEQ multiplex PCR; TCRdb keeps in-frame clones, though not all of them. The sample has under 150,000 clones, roughly three quarters seen once. Source material: PBMCs. The source is a woman aged 60-70 years in good health and CMV-seronegative. CDR3s include the opening cysteine and the closing phenylalanine or tryptophan. The order of the fields is CDR3 protein, CDR3 DNA, D gene, clone size, V gene, J gene. A D gene is named only where the DNA matches it firmly. A clone size is listed for some rows: how often the clone was seen (once, few, many), or a class if it is expanded.

CDR3 protein: CASSLDGYEQYF; CDR3 DNA: TGTGCCAGCAGCTTGGACGGCTACGAGCAGTACTTC; D gene: -; clone size: once; V gene: TRBV5-4; J gene: TRBJ2-7
CDR3 protein: CASSQDRNRDNQPQHF; CDR3 DNA: TGCGCCAGCAGCCAAGATAGGAACAGGGATAATCAGCCCCAGCATTTT; D gene: -; clone size: -; V gene: TRBV4-1; J gene: TRBJ1-5
CDR3 protein: CAIRGQGVYEQFF; CDR3 DNA: TGTGCCATCAGAGGACAAGGGGTCTATGAGCAGTTCTTC; D gene: -; clone size: -; V gene: TRBV10-3; J gene: TRBJ2-1
CDR3 protein: CASSIGLGRTGGNTIYF; CDR3 DNA: TGTGCCAGTAGTATTGGGCTCGGCCGTACAGGTGGAAACACCATATATTTT; D gene: -; clone size: -; V gene: TRBV19; J gene: TRBJ1-3
CDR3 protein: CASSLENHTRTDTQYF; CDR3 DNA: TGTGCCAGCAGCTTGGAGAACCACACCCGCACAGATACGCAGTATTTT; D gene: -; clone size: -; V gene: TRBV5-4; J gene: TRBJ2-3
CDR3 protein: CASSPNEHEQFF; CDR3 DNA: TGTGCCAGCTCACCAAACGAGCATGAGCAGTTCTTC; D gene: -; clone size: -; V gene: TRBV18; J gene: TRBJ2-1
CDR3 protein: CASSLGIGSTEAFF; CDR3 DNA: TGTGCCAGCAGCTTAGGGATCGGGAGCACTGAAGCTTTCTTT; D gene: -; clone size: -; V gene: TRBV7-3; J gene: TRBJ1-1
CDR3 protein: CASSAAGQGPYEQYF; CDR3 DNA: TGTGCCAGCAGCGCGGCGGGACAGGGACCCTACGAGCAGTACTTC; D gene: TRBD1; clone size: -; V gene: TRBV7-3; J gene: TRBJ2-7
CDR3 protein: CASSITGGTNQPQHF; CDR3 DNA: TGTGCCAGTAGTATAACGGGGGGGACCAATCAGCCCCAGCATTTT; D gene: -; clone size: -; V gene: TRBV19; J gene: TRBJ1-5
CDR3 protein: CAISDRSLYEQYF; CDR3 DNA: TGTGCCATCAGTGACAGGTCGTTATACGAGCAGTACTTC; D gene: -; clone size: once; V gene: TRBV10-3; J gene: TRBJ2-7
CDR3 protein: CASSNRGSGTGELFF; CDR3 DNA: TGTGCCAGCAGTAACAGGGGTTCGGGCACCGGGGAGCTGTTTTTT; D gene: TRBD1; clone size: -; V gene: TRBV25-1; J gene: TRBJ2-2
CDR3 protein: CASNKGQMNTEAFF; CDR3 DNA: TGTGCCAGCAACAAGGGACAGATGAACACTGAAGCTTTCTTT; D gene: TRBD1; clone size: once; V gene: TRBV6-5; J gene: TRBJ1-1